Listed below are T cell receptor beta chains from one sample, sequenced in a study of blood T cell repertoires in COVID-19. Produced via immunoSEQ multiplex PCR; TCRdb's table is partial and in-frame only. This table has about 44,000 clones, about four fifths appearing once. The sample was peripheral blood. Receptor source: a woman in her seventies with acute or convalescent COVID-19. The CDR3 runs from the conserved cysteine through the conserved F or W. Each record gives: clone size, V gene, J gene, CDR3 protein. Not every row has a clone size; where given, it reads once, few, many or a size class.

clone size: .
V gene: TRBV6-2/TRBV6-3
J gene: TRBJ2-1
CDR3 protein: CASSLLAASYNEQFF

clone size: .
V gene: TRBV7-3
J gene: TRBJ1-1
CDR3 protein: CASSLNPTGGRSEAFF

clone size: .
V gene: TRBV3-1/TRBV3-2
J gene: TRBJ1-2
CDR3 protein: CASSQGGLNYGYTF

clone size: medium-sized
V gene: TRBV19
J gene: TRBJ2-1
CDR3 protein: CASSPGLVNEQFF

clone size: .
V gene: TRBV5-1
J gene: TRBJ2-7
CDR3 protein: CASSAWGGGTGGYEQYF

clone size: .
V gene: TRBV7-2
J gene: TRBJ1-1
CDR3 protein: CASSPPPHWTGRTEAFF

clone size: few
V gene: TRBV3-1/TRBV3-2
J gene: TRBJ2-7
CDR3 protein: CASSILAGGSYEQYF

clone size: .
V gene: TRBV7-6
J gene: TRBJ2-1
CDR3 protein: CASSGARGNGYNEQFF

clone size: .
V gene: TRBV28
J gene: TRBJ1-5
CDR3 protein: CASSLVQGGSQPQHF

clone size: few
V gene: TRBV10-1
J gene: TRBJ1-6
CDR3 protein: CARRTGYNSPLHF

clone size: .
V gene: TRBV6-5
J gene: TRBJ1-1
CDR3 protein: CASMRSTEAFF

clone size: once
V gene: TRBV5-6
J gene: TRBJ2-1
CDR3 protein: CASSGTGTSGRYEQFF

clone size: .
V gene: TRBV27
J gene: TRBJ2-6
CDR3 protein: CASSPRSGGANVLTF

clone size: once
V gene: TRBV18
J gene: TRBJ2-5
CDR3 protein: CASSPPRQRSQETQYF

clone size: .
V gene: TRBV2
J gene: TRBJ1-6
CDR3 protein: CASDGQGSYNSPLHF

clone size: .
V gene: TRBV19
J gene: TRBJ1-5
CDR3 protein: CASTPRQGNNQPQHF